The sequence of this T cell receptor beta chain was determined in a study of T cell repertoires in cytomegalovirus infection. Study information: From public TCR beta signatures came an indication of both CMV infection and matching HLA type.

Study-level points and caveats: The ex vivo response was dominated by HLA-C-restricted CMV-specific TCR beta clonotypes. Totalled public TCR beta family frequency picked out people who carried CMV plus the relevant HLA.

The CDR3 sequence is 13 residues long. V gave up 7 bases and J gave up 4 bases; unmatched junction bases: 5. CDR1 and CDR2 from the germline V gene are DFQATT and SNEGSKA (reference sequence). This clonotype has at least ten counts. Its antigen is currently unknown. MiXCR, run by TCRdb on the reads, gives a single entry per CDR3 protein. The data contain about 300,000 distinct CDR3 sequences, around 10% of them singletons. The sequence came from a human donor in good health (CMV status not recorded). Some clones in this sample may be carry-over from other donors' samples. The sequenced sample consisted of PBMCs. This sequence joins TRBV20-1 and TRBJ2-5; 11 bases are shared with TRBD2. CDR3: CSGVAGGLETQYF. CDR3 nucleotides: TGCAGTGGGGTAGCGGGGGGGCTAGAGACCCAGTACTTC.